A selection of T cell receptor beta chains follows, all from one sample in a study of blood T cell repertoires in COVID-19. Sequencing used immunoSEQ multiplex PCR; TCRdb keeps in-frame clones, though not all of them. This table has about 39,000 clones, 75% to 85% appearing once. The sample consisted of peripheral blood. These receptors were collected from a human donor in a cohort sampled during active COVID-19. Each CDR3 is given with its conserved first and last residue. The D gene is left open where the match is weak. Clone sizes are given selectively: once, few, many, or a class where the clone is expanded.

j_gene	v_gene	abundance	d_gene	CDR3aa	CDR3nt
TRBJ2-7	TRBV4-1	.	TRBD1	CASSQGTGFSYEQYF	TGCGCCAGCAGCCAAGGGACAGGGTTCTCCTACGAGCAGTACTTC
TRBJ2-2	TRBV5-1	.	.	CASSLDQGDTGELFF	TGCGCCAGCAGCTTGGATCAGGGTGACACCGGGGAGCTGTTTTTT
TRBJ2-7	TRBV11-2	.	TRBD1	CASSRTGIEPYEQYF	TGTGCCAGCAGCAGGACAGGGATCGAGCCCTACGAGCAGTACTTC
TRBJ2-1	TRBV30	.	TRBD1	CAWAPWTGAGPGEQFF	TGTGCCTGGGCCCCTTGGACAGGGGCCGGGCCGGGCGAGCAGTTCTTC
TRBJ1-1	TRBV19	.	TRBD1	CASSTSTGGTNTEAFF	TGTGCCAGTAGTACGTCGACAGGGGGAACGAACACTGAAGCTTTCTTT
TRBJ1-1	TRBV2	few	.	CASSDGRGSTEAFF	TGTGCCAGCAGTGATGGGAGGGGAAGCACTGAAGCTTTCTTT
TRBJ1-4	TRBV3-1/TRBV3-2	few	.	CASSQLSPGMAGEKLFF	TGTGCCAGCAGCCAACTATCCCCGGGTATGGCGGGTGAAAAACTGTTTTTT
TRBJ2-4	TRBV2	.	.	CASTGSGIQYF	TGTGCCAGTACAGGGTCAGGCATTCAGTACTTC
TRBJ1-5	TRBV6-2/TRBV6-3	once	.	CASSDSFNQPQHF	TGTGCCAGCAGCGACAGCTTCAATCAGCCCCAGCATTTT
TRBJ2-6	TRBV19	.	TRBD2	CASSRTRGRLAGVLGANVLTF	TGTGCCAGTAGTAGGACCAGGGGACGACTAGCGGGAGTATTGGGGGCCAACGTCCTGACTTTC
TRBJ1-4	TRBV6-5	.	.	CASSYSTVGREKLFF	TGTGCCAGCAGTTACTCGACAGTAGGAAGAGAAAAACTGTTTTTT
TRBJ2-7	TRBV12-3/TRBV12-4	.	.	CASSFRRLGEQYF	TGTGCCAGCAGTTTTAGGAGGCTCGGGGAGCAGTACTTC
TRBJ1-2	TRBV2	.	TRBD1	CASSEGQGAGYTF	TGTGCCAGCAGTGAGGGACAGGGGGCTGGCTACACCTTC
TRBJ2-7	TRBV18	.	TRBD2	CASSDSGRAPYEQYF	TGTGCCAGCTCAGACAGCGGGAGGGCCCCTTACGAGCAGTACTTC
TRBJ1-1	TRBV3-1/TRBV3-2	few	.	CASSSDSYTEAFF	TGTGCCAGCAGCTCTGACAGTTACACTGAAGCTTTCTTT
TRBJ2-1	TRBV7-2	.	.	CASSLENSGSYNEQFF	TGTGCCAGCAGCTTAGAAAATAGCGGTTCCTACAATGAGCAGTTCTTC
TRBJ2-1	TRBV9	.	.	CASSVGSNNEQFF	TGTGCCAGCAGCGTAGGGAGCAACAATGAGCAGTTCTTC